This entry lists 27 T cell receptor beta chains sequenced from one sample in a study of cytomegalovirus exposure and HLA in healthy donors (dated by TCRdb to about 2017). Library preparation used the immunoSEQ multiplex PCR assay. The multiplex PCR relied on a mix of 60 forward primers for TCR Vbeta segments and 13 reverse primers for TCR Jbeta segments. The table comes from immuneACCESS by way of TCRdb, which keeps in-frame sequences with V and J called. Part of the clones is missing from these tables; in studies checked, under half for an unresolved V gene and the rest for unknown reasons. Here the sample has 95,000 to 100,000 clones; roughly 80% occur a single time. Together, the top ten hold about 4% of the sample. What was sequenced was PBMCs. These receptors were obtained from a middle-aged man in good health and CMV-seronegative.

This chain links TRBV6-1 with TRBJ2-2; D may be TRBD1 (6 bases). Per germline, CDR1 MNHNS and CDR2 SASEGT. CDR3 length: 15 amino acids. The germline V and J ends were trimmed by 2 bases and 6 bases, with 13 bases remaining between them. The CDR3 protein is CASSEWAGASGELFF. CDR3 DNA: TGTGCCAGCAGTGAATGGGCAGGGGCATCCGGGGAGCTGTTTTTT.

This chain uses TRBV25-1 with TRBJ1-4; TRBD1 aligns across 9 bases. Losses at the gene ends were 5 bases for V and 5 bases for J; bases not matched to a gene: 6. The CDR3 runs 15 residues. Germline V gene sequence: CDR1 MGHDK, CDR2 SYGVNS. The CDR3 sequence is CASSLGGTGNEKLFF. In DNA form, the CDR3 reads TGTGCCAGCAGTCTGGGCGGGACAGGGAATGAAAAACTGTTTTTT.

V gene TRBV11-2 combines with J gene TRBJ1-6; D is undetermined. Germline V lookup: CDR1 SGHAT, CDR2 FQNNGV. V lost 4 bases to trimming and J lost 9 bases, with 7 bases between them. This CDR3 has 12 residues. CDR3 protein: CASSSSGSPLHF. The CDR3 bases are TGTGCCAGCAGCTCAAGCGGTTCACCCCTCCACTTT.

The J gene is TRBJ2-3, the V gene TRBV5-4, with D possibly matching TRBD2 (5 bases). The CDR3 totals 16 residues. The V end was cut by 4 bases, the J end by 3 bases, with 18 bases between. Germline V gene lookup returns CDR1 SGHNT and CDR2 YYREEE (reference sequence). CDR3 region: CASSLDPGIRTDTQYF. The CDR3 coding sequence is TGTGCCAGCAGCCTAGACCCCGGGATTAGGACAGATACGCAGTATTTT.

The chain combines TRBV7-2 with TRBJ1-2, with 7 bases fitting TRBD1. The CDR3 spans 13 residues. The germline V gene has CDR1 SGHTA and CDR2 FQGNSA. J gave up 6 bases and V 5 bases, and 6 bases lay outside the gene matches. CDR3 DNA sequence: TGTGCCAGCAGCCTCGACAGGGTTAATGGCTACACCTTC. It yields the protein CASSLDRVNGYTF.

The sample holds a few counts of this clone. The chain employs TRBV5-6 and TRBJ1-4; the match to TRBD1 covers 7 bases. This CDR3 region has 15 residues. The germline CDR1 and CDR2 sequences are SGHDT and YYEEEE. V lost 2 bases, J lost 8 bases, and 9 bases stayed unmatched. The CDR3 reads CASSLTGVEVEKLFF. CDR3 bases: TGTGCCAGCAGCTTAACAGGGGTGGAGGTAGAAAAACTGTTTTTT.

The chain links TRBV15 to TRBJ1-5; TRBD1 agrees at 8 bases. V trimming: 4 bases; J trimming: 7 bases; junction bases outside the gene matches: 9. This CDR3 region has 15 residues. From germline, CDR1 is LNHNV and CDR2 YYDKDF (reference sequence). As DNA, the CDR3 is TGTGCCACCAGCAATATTGGGACAGGTAAACAGCCCCAGCATTTT. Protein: CATSNIGTGKQPQHF.

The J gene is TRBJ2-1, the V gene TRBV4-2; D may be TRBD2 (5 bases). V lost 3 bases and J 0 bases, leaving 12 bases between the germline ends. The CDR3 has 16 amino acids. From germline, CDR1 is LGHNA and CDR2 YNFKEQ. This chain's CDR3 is CASSHGLGSSYNEQFF. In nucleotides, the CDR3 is TGTGCCAGCAGCCATGGACTGGGGAGCTCCTACAATGAGCAGTTCTTC.

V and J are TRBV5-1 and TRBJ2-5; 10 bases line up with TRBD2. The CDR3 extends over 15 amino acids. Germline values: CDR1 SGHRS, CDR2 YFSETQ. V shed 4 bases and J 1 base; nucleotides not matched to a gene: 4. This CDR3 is CASSTGTSVQETQYF. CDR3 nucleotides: TGCGCCAGCAGCACCGGGACTAGCGTCCAAGAGACCCAGTACTTC.

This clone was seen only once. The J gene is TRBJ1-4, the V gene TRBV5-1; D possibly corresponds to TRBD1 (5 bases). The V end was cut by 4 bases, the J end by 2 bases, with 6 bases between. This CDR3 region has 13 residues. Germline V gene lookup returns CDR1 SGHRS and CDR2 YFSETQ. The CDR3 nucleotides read TGCGCCAGCAGCCAGGGCACTAATGAAAAACTGTTTTTT. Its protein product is CASSQGTNEKLFF.

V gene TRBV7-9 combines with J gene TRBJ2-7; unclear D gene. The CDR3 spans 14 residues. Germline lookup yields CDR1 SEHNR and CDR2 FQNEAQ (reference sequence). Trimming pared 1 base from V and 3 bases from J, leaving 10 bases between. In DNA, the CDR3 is TGTGCCAGCAGCTTAGTTGGGCCGAGCTACGAGCAGTACTTC. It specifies CASSLVGPSYEQYF.

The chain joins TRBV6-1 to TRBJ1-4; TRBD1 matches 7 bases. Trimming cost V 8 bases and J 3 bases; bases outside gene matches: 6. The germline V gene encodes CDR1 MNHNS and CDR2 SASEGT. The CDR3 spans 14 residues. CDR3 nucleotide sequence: TGTGCCAGCCGACACGGGACAGCTAATGAAAAACTGTTTTTT. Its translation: CASRHGTANEKLFF.

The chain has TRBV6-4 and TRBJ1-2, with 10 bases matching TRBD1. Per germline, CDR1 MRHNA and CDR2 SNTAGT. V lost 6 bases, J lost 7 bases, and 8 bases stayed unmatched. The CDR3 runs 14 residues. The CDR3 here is CASSEEWDRGGYTF. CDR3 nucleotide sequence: TGTGCCAGCAGCGAGGAATGGGACAGGGGTGGCTACACCTTC.

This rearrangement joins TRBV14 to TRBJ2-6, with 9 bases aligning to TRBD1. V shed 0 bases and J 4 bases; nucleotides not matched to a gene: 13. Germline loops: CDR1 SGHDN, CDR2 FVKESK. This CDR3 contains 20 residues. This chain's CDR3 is CASSQDAKGQGRWGANVLTF. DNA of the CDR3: TGTGCCAGCAGCCAAGATGCAAAGGGACAGGGACGGTGGGGGGCCAACGTCCTGACTTTC.

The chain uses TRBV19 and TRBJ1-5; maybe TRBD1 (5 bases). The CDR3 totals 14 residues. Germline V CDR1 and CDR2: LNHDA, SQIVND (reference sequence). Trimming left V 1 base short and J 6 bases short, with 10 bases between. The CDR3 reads CASSIAGGLQPQHF. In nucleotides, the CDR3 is TGTGCCAGTAGTATAGCTGGGGGACTTCAGCCCCAGCATTTT.

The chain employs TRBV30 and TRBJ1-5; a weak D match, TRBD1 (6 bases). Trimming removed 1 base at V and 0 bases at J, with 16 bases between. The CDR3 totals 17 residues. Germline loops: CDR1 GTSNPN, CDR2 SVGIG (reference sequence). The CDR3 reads CAWSAGTSYLSNQPQHF. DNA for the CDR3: TGTGCCTGGAGTGCCGGGACAAGCTATCTTAGCAATCAGCCCCAGCATTTT.

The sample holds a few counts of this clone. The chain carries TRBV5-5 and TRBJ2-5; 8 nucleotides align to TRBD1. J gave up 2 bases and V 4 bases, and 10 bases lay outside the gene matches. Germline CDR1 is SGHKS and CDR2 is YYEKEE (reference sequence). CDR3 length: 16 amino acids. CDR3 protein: CASSTTTTGGQETQYF. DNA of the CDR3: TGTGCCAGCAGCACAACTACCACAGGGGGACAAGAGACCCAGTACTTC. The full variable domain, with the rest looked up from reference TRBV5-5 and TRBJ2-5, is DAGVTQSPTHLIKTRGQQVTLRCSPISGHKSVSWYQQVLGQGPQFIFQYYEKEERGRGNFPDRFSARQFPNYSSELNVNALLLGDSALYLCASSTTTTGGQETQYFGPGTRLLVL.

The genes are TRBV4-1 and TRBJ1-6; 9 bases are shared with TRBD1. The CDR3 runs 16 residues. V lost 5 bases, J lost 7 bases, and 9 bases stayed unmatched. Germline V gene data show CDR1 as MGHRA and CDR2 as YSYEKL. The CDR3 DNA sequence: TGCGCCAGCAGCTGGGACAGGGCGTCAGGAAATTCACCCCTCCACTTT. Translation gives CASSWDRASGNSPLHF.

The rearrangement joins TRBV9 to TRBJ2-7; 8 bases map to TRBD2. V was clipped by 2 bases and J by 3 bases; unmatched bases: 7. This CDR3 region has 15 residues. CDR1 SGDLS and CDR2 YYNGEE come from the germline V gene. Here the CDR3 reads CASSVGGALNYEQYF. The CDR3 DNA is TGTGCCAGCAGCGTCGGGGGGGCCCTTAACTACGAGCAGTACTTC.

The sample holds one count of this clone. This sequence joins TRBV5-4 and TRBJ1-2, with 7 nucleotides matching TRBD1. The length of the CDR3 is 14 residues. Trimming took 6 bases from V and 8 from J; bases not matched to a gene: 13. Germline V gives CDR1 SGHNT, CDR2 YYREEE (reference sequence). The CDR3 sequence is CASTLRGGAGGYTF. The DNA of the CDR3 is TGTGCCAGCACCCTTAGAGGGGGCGCGGGCGGCTACACCTTC.

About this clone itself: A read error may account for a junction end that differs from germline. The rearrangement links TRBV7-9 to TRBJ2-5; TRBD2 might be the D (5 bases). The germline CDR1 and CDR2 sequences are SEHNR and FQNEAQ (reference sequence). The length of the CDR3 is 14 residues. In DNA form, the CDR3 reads TGTTCCAGCAGCTACTCCGGGGTCCAAGAGACCCAGTACTTC. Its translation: CSSSYSGVQETQYF. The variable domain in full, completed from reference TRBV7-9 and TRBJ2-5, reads DTGVSQNPRHKITKRGQNVTFRCDPISEHNRLYWYRQTLGQGPEFLTYFQNEAQLEKSRLLSDRFSAERPKGSFSTLEIQRTEQGDSAMYLCSSSYSGVQETQYFGPGTRLLVL.

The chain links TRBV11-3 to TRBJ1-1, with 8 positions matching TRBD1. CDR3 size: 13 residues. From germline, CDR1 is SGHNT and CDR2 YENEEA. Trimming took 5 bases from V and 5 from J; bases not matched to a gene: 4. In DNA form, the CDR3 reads TGTGCCAGCAGCCGCACAGGGGGGACTGAAGCTTTCTTT. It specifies CASSRTGGTEAFF.

The CDR3 is CASSDIQAGLTFEQYV. CDR3 DNA sequence: TGTGCCAGCAGTGACATCCAGGCAGGGCTAACATTCGAGCAGTACGTC. The gene calls are TRBV6-4 and TRBJ2-7; tentatively, D is TRBD1 (5 bases). The V and J ends lost 2 bases and 6 bases respectively, with 20 bases between them. Germline V lookup: CDR1 MRHNA, CDR2 SNTAGT. CDR3 length: 16 amino acids.

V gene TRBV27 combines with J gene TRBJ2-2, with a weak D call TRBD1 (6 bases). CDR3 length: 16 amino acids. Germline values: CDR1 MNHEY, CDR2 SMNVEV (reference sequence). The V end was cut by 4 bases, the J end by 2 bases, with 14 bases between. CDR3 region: CASSSGQSFNTGELFF. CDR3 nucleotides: TGTGCCAGCAGTTCCGGACAGTCATTTAACACCGGGGAGCTGTTTTTT.

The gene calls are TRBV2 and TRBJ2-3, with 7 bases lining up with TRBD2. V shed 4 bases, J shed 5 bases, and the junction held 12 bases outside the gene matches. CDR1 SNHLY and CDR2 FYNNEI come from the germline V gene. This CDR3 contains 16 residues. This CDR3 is CASSVGAAGRGDTQYF. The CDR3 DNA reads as TGTGCCAGCAGTGTAGGTGCAGCGGGGCGGGGAGATACGCAGTATTTT.

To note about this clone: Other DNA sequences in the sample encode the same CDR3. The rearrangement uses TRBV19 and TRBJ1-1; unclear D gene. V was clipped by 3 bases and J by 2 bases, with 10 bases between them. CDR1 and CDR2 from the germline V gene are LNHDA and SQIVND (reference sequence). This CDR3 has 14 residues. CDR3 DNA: TGTGCCAGTAGTATTGGGTCGGGTAACACTGAAGCTTTCTTT. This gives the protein CASSIGSGNTEAFF.

This CDR3 is CASRIRGWEGNTEAFF. The CDR3 region has the DNA TGTGCCAGCCGCATCAGGGGTTGGGAAGGGAACACTGAAGCTTTCTTT. V and J are TRBV19 and TRBJ1-1, with a tentative D call TRBD1 (6 bases). This CDR3 contains 16 residues. The V end lost 9 bases, the J end lost 1 base, and 21 bases lay between the germline ends. CDR1 LNHDA and CDR2 SQIVND come from the germline V gene (reference sequence).